These 24 T cell receptor beta chains were sequenced from one sample in a study of control samples from healthy donors and cancer patients. Profiling relied on immunoSEQ multiplex PCR, and the TCRdb table lists in-frame clones only, not all of them. The repertoire has 71,000 or so clones, roughly 90% of them found once; the top ten carry under 20%. The sequenced sample was PBMCs. The receptors were sampled from a man between 60 and 70 years old with lung cancer.

The V call is TRBV6-5, the J call TRBJ2-5, with D possibly TRBD1 on 6 matching bases. CDR3 length: 15 residues. V was pared by 4 bases and J by 3 bases, with 15 bases between. CDR1 MNHEY and CDR2 SVGAGI come from the germline V gene. CDR3 region: CASSSLLDSKETQYF. DNA of the CDR3: TGTGCCAGCAGTTCCCTCCTGGACAGCAAAGAGACCCAGTACTTC.

The chain joins TRBV7-9 to TRBJ2-3; D gene unclear. This CDR3 spans 14 amino acids. V dropped 2 bases and J dropped 2 bases, with 8 bases sitting between them. Germline V CDR1 and CDR2: SEHNR, FQNEAQ (reference sequence). For the CDR3, the DNA is TGTGCCAGCAGCTTATTCCAGGCCACAGATACGCAGTATTTT. Translating gives CASSLFQATDTQYF.

The chain is built from TRBV30 and TRBJ1-5, with D possibly matching TRBD1 (5 bases). Trimming left V 1 base short and J 5 bases short, with 9 bases between. CDR1 is GTSNPN, CDR2 SVGIG, per germline (reference sequence). This CDR3 has 13 amino acids. CDR3 DNA sequence: TGTGCCTGGAGTGGACAGTTCGATCAGCCCCAGCATTTT. As protein: CAWSGQFDQPQHF.

The chain uses TRBV6-5 and TRBJ2-1, with 9 bases lining up with TRBD2. Losses at the gene ends were 2 bases for V and 10 bases for J; bases not matched to a gene: 6. The CDR3 runs to 14 residues. Germline V gene sequence: CDR1 MNHEY, CDR2 SVGAGI. DNA of the CDR3: TGTGCCAGCAGTTACGCGCGGGGGGGCGTGGAGCAGTTCTTC. It codes for CASSYARGGVEQFF.

The CDR3 coding sequence is TGTGCCAGCAGCGTCGGACAGGGAAAGGGGACCAACTATGGCTACACCTTC. Its protein is CASSVGQGKGTNYGYTF. V gene TRBV7-9 combines with J gene TRBJ1-2; 8 bases agree with TRBD1. J was trimmed by 2 bases and V by 5 bases; bases with no gene match: 13. Germline CDR1 is SEHNR and CDR2 is FQNEAQ (reference sequence). CDR3 size: 17 residues.

This clone was counted ten times or more. This chain links TRBV13 with TRBJ1-2; TRBD1 is a possible D gene (5 bases). The V end was cut by 1 base, the J end by 3 bases, with 21 bases between. CDR1 and CDR2 (germline): PRHDT, FYEKMQ (reference sequence). CDR3 size: 18 residues. The CDR3 DNA sequence: TGTGCCAGCAGCTTAGTTCGGTCCTCCCTCCCGGGGCACTATGGCTACACCTTC. The encoded protein is CASSLVRSSLPGHYGYTF.

This chain joins TRBV5-1 and TRBJ2-2; 8 positions agree with TRBD2. CDR1 and CDR2 (germline): SGHRS, YFSETQ. This CDR3 region has 16 residues. J gave up 3 bases and V 0 bases, and 4 bases lay outside the gene matches. The CDR3 protein is CASSLAVLADTGELFF. The DNA for the CDR3 is TGCGCCAGCAGCTTGGCTGTACTAGCGGACACCGGGGAGCTGTTTTTT.

The chain carries TRBV4-1 and TRBJ1-3, with 11 bases matching TRBD1. This CDR3 spans 18 amino acids. V trimming: 1 base; J trimming: 0 bases; junction bases outside the gene matches: 5. CDR1 is MGHRA, CDR2 YSYEKL, per germline. CDR3 coding DNA: TGCGCCAGCAGCCAAGGGACAGGGGGCATTCTCTCTGGAAACACCATATATTTT. Residues: CASSQGTGGILSGNTIYF.

This chain joins TRBV24-1 and TRBJ1-5; D not certain. The CDR3 is made up of 15 amino acids. V lost 5 bases to trimming and J lost 4 bases, with 14 bases between them. Germline V gives CDR1 KGHDR, CDR2 SFDVKD. The CDR3, as DNA: TGTGCCACCAGTGCCTCCGTCGAAATGAATCAGCCCCAGCATTTT. It specifies CATSASVEMNQPQHF.

The V call is TRBV5-1, the J call TRBJ2-7; D may be TRBD1 (5 bases). This CDR3 has 13 amino acids. The V and J ends lost 1 base and 6 bases respectively, with 11 bases between them. Germline assignment: CDR1 SGHRS and CDR2 YFSETQ. CDR3: CASSLYGAGEQYV. CDR3 nucleotide sequence: TGCGCCAGCAGCTTGTATGGGGCAGGCGAGCAGTACGTC.

The table lists this clone with many counts. The DNA of the CDR3 is TGTGCCAGCAGCCGAAGACAGGGTACTAATGAAAAACTGTTTTTT. Amino acid sequence: CASSRRQGTNEKLFF. This chain links TRBV5-8 with TRBJ1-4; 7 bases line up with TRBD1. After removal of 4 bases from V and 2 bases from J, the junction contained 5 bases not matched to a gene. The germline V gene encodes CDR1 SGHTS and CDR2 YDEGEE. The CDR3 spans 15 residues.

The rearrangement uses TRBV3-1 (or the pseudogene TRBV3-2) and TRBJ2-1; D gene unclear. The length of the CDR3 is 12 residues. The V end was cut by 5 bases, the J end by 4 bases, with 6 bases between. Germline V lookup: CDR1 LGHDT, CDR2 YNNKEL (reference sequence). The CDR3 bases are TGTGCCAGCAGCTTCAGGTACAATGAGCAGTTCTTC. It is translated as CASSFRYNEQFF.

This clone was observed once. The chain carries TRBV6-5 and TRBJ1-1; D gene unclear. The V and J ends lost 0 bases and 1 base respectively, with 9 bases between them. The CDR3 is made up of 15 amino acids. The germline V gene has CDR1 MNHEY and CDR2 SVGAGI. The CDR3 DNA follows: TGTGCCAGCAGTTACTCGACCATTAGGAACACTGAAGCTTTCTTT. Translating it yields CASSYSTIRNTEAFF.

V gene TRBV3-1 (or the pseudogene TRBV3-2) combines with J gene TRBJ2-5; 8 bases are a match to TRBD2. The CDR3 spans 14 residues. CDR1 is LGHDT and CDR2 is YNNKEL in the germline V gene (reference sequence). V lost 5 bases and J lost 9; bases outside the gene matches: 11. CDR3 loop: CASSTLAARGAQYF. The CDR3 coding sequence is TGTGCCAGCAGCACACTAGCGGCCCGTGGGGCCCAGTACTTC.

The chain uses TRBV4-2 and TRBJ2-5; perhaps TRBD2 as D (5 bases). CDR1 is LGHNA, CDR2 YNFKEQ, per germline. The CDR3 extends over 15 amino acids. Trimming shortened V by 3 bases and J by 1 base, and 12 bases separated the two germline ends. In DNA, the CDR3 is TGTGCCAGCAGCCAGCTCACTAGTGTCCAAGAGACCCAGTACTTC. This codes for CASSQLTSVQETQYF.

The chain joins TRBV5-6 to TRBJ2-1; 7 bases are a match to TRBD2. V lost 4 bases and J lost 2; bases outside the gene matches: 6. The CDR3 totals 15 residues. CDR1 is SGHDT and CDR2 is YYEEEE in the germline V gene. As DNA, the CDR3 is TGTGCCAGCAGCCCCGTGGGGGGGGCCTACAATGAGCAGTTCTTC. This sequence encodes CASSPVGGAYNEQFF.

V usage is TRBV6-1 and J usage is TRBJ2-1; D could derive from TRBD1 or TRBD2 (5 bases each). The CDR3 loop spans 15 amino acids. Germline CDR1 and CDR2: MNHNS and SASEGT. V shed 1 base and J shed 1 base, with 8 bases lying between them. CDR3 amino acids: CASSEVEGSYNEQFF. CDR3 DNA sequence: TGTGCCAGCAGTGAAGTCGAGGGGTCCTACAATGAGCAGTTCTTC.

This sequence joins TRBV2 and TRBJ2-3, with D uncertain. V lost 0 bases to trimming and J lost 6 bases, with 10 bases between them. CDR3 length: 14 amino acids. In germline, CDR1 is SNHLY, CDR2 FYNNEI. The CDR3 is CASSEALISDTQYF. As DNA, the CDR3 is TGTGCCAGCAGTGAAGCGCTTATCTCGGATACGCAGTATTTT.

J is TRBJ1-1 and V is TRBV29-1, with D unresolved. Looked up from germline, CDR1 is SQVTM and CDR2 is ANQGSEA. This CDR3 has 14 residues. Trimming left V 6 bases short and J 1 base short, with 15 bases between. The CDR3, as DNA: TGCAGCGTGACGATTTTGGACGGGAACACTGAAGCTTTCTTT. This encodes CSVTILDGNTEAFF.

The J gene is TRBJ2-5, the V gene TRBV5-1, with 11 bases that match TRBD1. The V gene's germline CDR1 is SGHRS and CDR2 YFSETQ. This CDR3 has 18 residues. The V gene end was trimmed by 4 bases and the J gene end by 4 bases; junction bases not matched to a gene: 15. The DNA for the CDR3 is TGCGCCAGCAGCCCTTGGTCTTCTTCGGACAGGGGGCGAGAGACCCAGTACTTC. Residues: CASSPWSSSDRGRETQYF.

The chain uses TRBV5-8 and TRBJ1-2; 10 nucleotides match TRBD1. Germline CDR1 SGHTS, CDR2 YDEGEE. This CDR3 has 15 amino acids. With V trimmed by 4 bases and J by 4 bases, 7 bases remained unmatched. The CDR3 DNA follows: TGTGCCAGCAGCCCGGGACAGGGGATGGCCTATGGCTACACCTTC. Translation: CASSPGQGMAYGYTF.

This clone counts as medium-sized. Other nucleotide sequences in the sample specify the same CDR3. The chain carries TRBV6-5 and TRBJ1-4; perhaps TRBD1 as D (6 bases). CDR1 MNHEY and CDR2 SVGAGI come from the germline V gene. V was shortened by 5 bases and J by 8 bases, with 9 bases between the two germline ends. This CDR3 has 12 residues. The CDR3 is CASSPQGEKLFF. As DNA, the CDR3 is TGTGCCAGCAGTCCTCAGGGGGAAAAACTGTTTTTT.

As regards this clone: The sample has other DNA sequences that encode this CDR3 too. V and J are TRBV5-1 and TRBJ1-5; the D gene is possibly TRBD1 (6 bases). This CDR3 comprises 15 residues. The ends were cut back, 0 bases at V and 2 bases at J, with 9 bases in the middle. From germline, CDR1 is SGHRS and CDR2 YFSETQ. CDR3 nucleotides: TGCGCCAGCAGCTTGGCCCCAGGGGGCAATCAGCCCCAGCATTTT. It codes for CASSLAPGGNQPQHF.

J is TRBJ1-4 and V is TRBV7-9; possibly TRBD1 for D (5 bases). With 5 bases removed from V and 0 bases from J, the gap between germline ends came to 10 bases. The CDR3 loop spans 15 amino acids. The germline V gene encodes CDR1 SEHNR and CDR2 FQNEAQ (reference sequence). The CDR3 nucleotides are TGTGCCAGCAGCACAGGAGGCACAACTAATGAAAAACTGTTTTTT. This translates into CASSTGGTTNEKLFF.